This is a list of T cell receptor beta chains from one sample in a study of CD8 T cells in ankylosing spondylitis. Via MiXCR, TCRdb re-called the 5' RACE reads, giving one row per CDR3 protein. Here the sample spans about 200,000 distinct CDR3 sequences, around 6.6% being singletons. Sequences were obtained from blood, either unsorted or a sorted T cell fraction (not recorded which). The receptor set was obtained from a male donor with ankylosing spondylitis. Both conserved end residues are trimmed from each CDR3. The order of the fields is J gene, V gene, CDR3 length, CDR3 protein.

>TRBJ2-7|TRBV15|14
ATSRDDSRPFYEQY
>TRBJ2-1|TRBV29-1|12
SVELTSSYNEQF
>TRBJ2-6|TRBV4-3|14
ASSQDQHPGANVLT
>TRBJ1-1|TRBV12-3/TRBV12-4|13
ASSFRGGMNTEAF
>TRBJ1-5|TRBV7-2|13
ASSLSQFSNQPQH
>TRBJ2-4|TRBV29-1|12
SVEEEDNKNIQY
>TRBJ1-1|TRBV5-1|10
ASRDDSTEAF
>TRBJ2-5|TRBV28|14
ASSTEGTSYQETQY
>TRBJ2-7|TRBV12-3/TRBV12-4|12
ASSTGLSSYEQY
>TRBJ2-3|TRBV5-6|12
ASSLDTGRNTQY
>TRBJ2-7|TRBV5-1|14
ASSPGGLASSYEQY
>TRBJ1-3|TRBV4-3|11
ASSPTGGNTIY
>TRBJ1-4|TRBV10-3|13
AISRGISTNEKLF
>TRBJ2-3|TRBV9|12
ASSGTSLADTQY
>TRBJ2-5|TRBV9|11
ASSGGQEETQY
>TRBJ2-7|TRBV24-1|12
ATSDSGLSYEQY
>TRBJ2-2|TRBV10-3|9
AIREGGELF
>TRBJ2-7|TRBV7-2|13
ASSLTSGRVYEQY
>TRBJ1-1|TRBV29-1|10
SVEGANTEAF
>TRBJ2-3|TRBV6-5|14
ASSYPNRGYTDTQY
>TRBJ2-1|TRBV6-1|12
ASNLSGRVNEQF
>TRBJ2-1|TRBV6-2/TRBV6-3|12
ASSYFNPYNEQF
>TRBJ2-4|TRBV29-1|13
SASASDRGGNIQY
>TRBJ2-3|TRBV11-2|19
ASSPVGQGALRIASSDTQY
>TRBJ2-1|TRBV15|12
ATSRDFSYNEQF
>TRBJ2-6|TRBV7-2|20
ASSGIGHRGSSHRPGANVLT
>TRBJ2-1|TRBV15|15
ATSRKRSSSSYNEQF